This TCR beta chain derives from a study of graft-versus-host responses after intestinal transplantation. Per the germline V gene, CDR1 is SGHDT and CDR2 is YYEEEE. Trimming removed 2 bases from V and 6 bases from J, with 27 bases in between. CDR3 size: 18 residues. The data were produced by immunoSEQ multiplex PCR, yet TCRdb's version contains in-frame clones alone and is incomplete. The table records 35,000 to 40,000 clones, about nine tenths of them present only once. Tissue processing of the graft released intraepithelial and lamina propria lymphocytes from it. The chain is built from TRBV5-6 and TRBJ2-7; D is possibly TRBD1 or TRBD2 (5 bases each). Sample: ileum tissue, taken 200 to 210 days after intestinal transplant. The origin of this receptor is a human patient who received an intestinal transplant, so some T cells may come from the graft donor. CDR3 in DNA: TGTGCCAGCAGCTTCGGGGTTTACGACCGCCCGTGGGGGTTCGAGCAGTACTTC. Amino acid sequence: CASSFGVYDRPWGFEQYF.